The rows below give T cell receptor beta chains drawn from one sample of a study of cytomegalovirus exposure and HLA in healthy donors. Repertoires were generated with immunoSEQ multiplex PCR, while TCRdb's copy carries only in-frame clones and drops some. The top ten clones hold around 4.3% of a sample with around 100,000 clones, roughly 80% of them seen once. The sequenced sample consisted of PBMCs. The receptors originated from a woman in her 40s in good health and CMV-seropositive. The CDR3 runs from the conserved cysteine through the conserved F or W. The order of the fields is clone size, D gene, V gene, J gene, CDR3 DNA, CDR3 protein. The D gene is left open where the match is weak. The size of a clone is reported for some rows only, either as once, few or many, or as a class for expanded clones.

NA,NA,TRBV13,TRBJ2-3,TGTGCCAGCAGCATCCCCTTTGGCAGGGAAAGCACAGATACGCAGTATTTT,CASSIPFGRESTDTQYF
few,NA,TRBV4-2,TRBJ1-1,TGTGCCAGCAGCCAAGAGGCAGGGGATTTGGCTTGGGGCACTGAAGCTTTCTTT,CASSQEAGDLAWGTEAFF
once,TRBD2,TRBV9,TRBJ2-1,TGTGCCAGCAGCGTAGAGGGGGGACTAGCGGGTGAGCAGTTCTTC,CASSVEGGLAGEQFF
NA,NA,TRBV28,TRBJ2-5,TGTGCCAGCAGTTCGGGACTGGACCAAGAGACCCAGTACTTC,CASSSGLDQETQYF
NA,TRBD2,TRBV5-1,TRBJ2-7,TGCGCCAGCAGCCTGGGACTAGCGGGAGAGTACGAGCAGTACTTC,CASSLGLAGEYEQYF
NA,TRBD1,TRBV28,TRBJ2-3,TGTGCCAGCAGTTTCGGTACGACAGGGGACGGTACAGATACGCAGTATTTT,CASSFGTTGDGTDTQYF
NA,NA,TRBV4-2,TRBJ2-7,TGTGCCAGCAGCCAAGATTCGGGGGTCCAAGGTTACGAGCAGTACTTC,CASSQDSGVQGYEQYF
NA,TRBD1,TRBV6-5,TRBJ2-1,TGTGCCAGCAGTTACGGGACAGGGCAGTTCTTC,CASSYGTGQFF
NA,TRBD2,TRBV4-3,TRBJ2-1,TGCGCCAGCAGCCAAGTACTAGCGGGCTTTTCCCATGAGCAGTTCTTC,CASSQVLAGFSHEQFF
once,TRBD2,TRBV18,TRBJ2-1,TGTGCCAGCTCACCGGGGACTAGCGGAAAACACTACAATGAGCAGTTCTTC,CASSPGTSGKHYNEQFF
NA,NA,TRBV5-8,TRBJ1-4,TGTGCCAGCAGCCGACAACAGGTGACGGAACCTTGGGAAAAACTGTTTTTT,CASSRQQVTEPWEKLFF
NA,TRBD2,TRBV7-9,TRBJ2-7,TGTGCCAGCAGCTTATCATCCGGCGGGGGAGTCCTGTACTTC,CASSLSSGGGVLYF
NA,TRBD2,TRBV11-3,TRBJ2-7,TGTGCCAGCAGCTTGCTAGCGGGAGGCGAGCAGTACTTC,CASSLLAGGEQYF
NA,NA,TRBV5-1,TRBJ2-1,TGCGCCACTCACCGGGGGACAGCCTACAATGAGCAGTTCTTC,CATHRGTAYNEQFF
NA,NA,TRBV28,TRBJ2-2,TGTGCCAGCAGTTTAGCGGGTGGCGGGGAGCTGTTTTTT,CASSLAGGGELFF
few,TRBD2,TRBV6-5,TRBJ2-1,TGTGCCAGCAGGATCACGGGACTAGCGAGCAATGAGCAGTTCTTC,CASRITGLASNEQFF